Below, 2 T cell receptor beta chains from the same sample are listed, as sequenced in a study of T cell responses to AZD1222 COVID-19 vaccine. Some clones are missing from TCRdb's copy, which holds only in-frame ones; the method was immunoSEQ multiplex PCR. The data contain about 130,000 clones, about 94% of them singletons. This specimen consisted of peripheral blood, obtained on day 0 of AZD1222 vaccination. Receptor source: an adult in good health.

The V call is TRBV2, the J call TRBJ2-2; a possible D gene is TRBD1 (6 bases). The CDR3 totals 16 residues. V lost 7 bases, J lost 0 bases, and 15 bases lay in between. The germline V gene has CDR1 SNHLY and CDR2 FYNNEI. The CDR3, as DNA: TGTGCCAGCATAGGACAGCGAGTTTCGAACACCGGGGAGCTGTTTTTT. Translating it yields CASIGQRVSNTGELFF.

This sequence joins TRBV4-1 and TRBJ2-1; tentatively, D is TRBD1 (5 bases). The V and J ends lost 6 bases and 15 bases respectively, with 15 bases between them. This CDR3 comprises 11 residues. CDR1 is MGHRA and CDR2 is YSYEKL in the germline V gene. This chain's CDR3 is CASRSRGFWFF. The CDR3 DNA reads as TGCGCCAGCAGATCTAGGGGTTTCTGGTTCTTC.